Each of the 27 T cell receptor beta chains below was sequenced from the same sample in a study of cytomegalovirus exposure and HLA in healthy donors. Assay used: immunoSEQ multiplex PCR; TCRdb lists only in-frame clones, some missing. The data contain 150,000 or so clones, approximately 92% of them singletons. Material for sequencing was PBMCs. These receptor sequences come from a woman aged 18-29 years in good health and CMV-seronegative.

The chain employs TRBV20-1 and TRBJ2-2; D not certain. V was pared by 3 bases and J by 6 bases, with 5 bases between. Germline lookup yields CDR1 DFQATT and CDR2 SNEGSKA (reference sequence). The CDR3 is 11 residues long. The CDR3 loop is CSARPAGELFF. Here the CDR3 DNA reads TGCAGTGCTAGGCCGGCCGGGGAGCTGTTTTTT.

This chain connects TRBV27 to TRBJ1-5; D gene ambiguous. CDR1 is MNHEY and CDR2 is SMNVEV in the germline V gene (reference sequence). V shed 7 bases and J shed 2 bases, with 21 bases lying between them. The CDR3 contains 17 residues. The CDR3 is CASTYPTDKLRNQPQHF. CDR3 sequence (DNA): TGTGCCAGCACCTACCCGACCGACAAACTCCGCAATCAGCCCCAGCATTTT.

This sequence joins TRBV2 and TRBJ2-7; unclear D gene. V lost 5 bases and J 3 bases, leaving 5 bases between the germline ends. The CDR3 is made up of 11 amino acids. Germline assignment: CDR1 SNHLY and CDR2 FYNNEI. The CDR3 coding sequence is TGTGCCAGCAGTACCGGCTACGAGCAGTACTTC. It translates to CASSTGYEQYF. Drawing the rest from reference TRBV2 and TRBJ2-7, the complete variable domain is EPEVTQTPSHQVTQMGQEVILRCVPISNHLYFYWYRQILGQKVEFLVSFYNNEISEKSEIFDDQFSVERPDGSNFTLKIRSTKLEDSAMYFCASSTGYEQYFGPGTRLTVT.

The chain recombines TRBV7-9 with TRBJ2-7; 8 positions match TRBD2. This CDR3 contains 17 residues. The germline CDR1 and CDR2 sequences are SEHNR and FQNEAQ (reference sequence). The junction had 10 bases not matched to a gene; V was cut back by 0 bases and J by 3 bases. The CDR3 protein is CASSLAYPAGGGYEQYF. The CDR3 nucleotides are TGTGCCAGCAGCTTAGCGTATCCGGCGGGGGGTGGCTACGAGCAGTACTTC.

The chain is built from TRBV5-1 and TRBJ1-2; possible D gene TRBD1, 5 bases. Germline loops: CDR1 SGHRS, CDR2 YFSETQ. The length of the CDR3 is 13 residues. V was shortened by 4 bases and J by 1 base, with 8 bases between the two germline ends. CDR3 loop: CASSPGFNYGYTF. CDR3 DNA: TGCGCCAGCAGCCCAGGGTTTAACTATGGCTACACCTTC. The full variable domain, in which reference TRBV5-1 and TRBJ1-2 provide the parts outside the CDR3, is KAGVTQTPRYLIKTRGQQVTLSCSPISGHRSVSWYQQTPGQGLQFLFEYFSETQRNKGNFPGRFSGRQFSNSRSEMNVSTLELGDSALYLCASSPGFNYGYTFGSGTRLTVV.

The chain uses TRBV18 and TRBJ2-3, with 8 positions matching TRBD2. The CDR3 runs 15 residues. With V trimmed by 3 bases and J by 6 bases, 8 bases remained unmatched. Germline CDR1 KGHSH, CDR2 LQKENI. CDR3 DNA: TGTGCCAGCTCACCCCCCGGGACTAGTATTGATACGCAGTATTTT. The encoded protein is CASSPPGTSIDTQYF.

The V call is TRBV14, the J call TRBJ1-2, with 9 bases aligning to TRBD1. V lost 4 bases to trimming and J lost 6 bases; unmatched junction nucleotides: 9. The germline CDR1 and CDR2 sequences are SGHDN and FVKESK. This CDR3 has 15 amino acids. The DNA for the CDR3 is TGTGCCAGCAGCCTCGCCGGGACAGGGACCCATGGCTACACCTTC. It codes for CASSLAGTGTHGYTF.

The CDR3 DNA sequence: TGTGCCAGCAGTTACTCGTCGCACACCCTCTACGAGCAGTACTTC. As protein: CASSYSSHTLYEQYF. The J gene is TRBJ2-7, the V gene TRBV6-5; D not certain. This CDR3 is 15 amino acids long. Germline values: CDR1 MNHEY, CDR2 SVGAGI. The V end lost 0 bases, the J end lost 3 bases, and 12 bases lay between the germline ends.

V usage is TRBV6-1 and J usage is TRBJ1-5, with 9 bases identical to TRBD1. J lost 5 bases, V lost 4 bases, and 9 bases had no gene match. The CDR3 has 16 residues. Germline-derived CDR1 and CDR2 are MNHNS and SASEGT. The CDR3 sequence is CASSGYTGGMDQPQHF. The CDR3 bases are TGTGCCAGCAGTGGGTATACAGGGGGCATGGATCAGCCCCAGCATTTT.

The chain recombines TRBV9 with TRBJ1-2, with D possibly matching TRBD1 (6 bases). Trimming cost V 0 bases and J 9 bases, with 15 bases left between them. Germline V gene data show CDR1 as SGDLS and CDR2 as YYNGEE. The CDR3 length is 14 residues. DNA for the CDR3: TGTGCCAGCAGCGTAGTTTCAGGGGTGGGAAGCTACACCTTC. Amino acid sequence: CASSVVSGVGSYTF.

This chain connects TRBV10-3 to TRBJ1-3; unclear D gene. This CDR3 spans 16 amino acids. Trimming took 6 bases from V and 0 from J, leaving 15 bases between them. Per the germline V gene, CDR1 is ENHRY and CDR2 is SYGVKD. CDR3 residues: CAISKDGSSSGNTIYF. As DNA, the CDR3 is TGTGCCATCAGCAAGGACGGGAGCAGCTCTGGAAACACCATATATTTT.

This chain joins TRBV7-9 and TRBJ2-7; TRBD1 agrees at 9 bases. The CDR3 consists of 15 residues. Unmatched junction bases numbered 10, after V lost 5 bases and J lost 5 bases. The germline V gene encodes CDR1 SEHNR and CDR2 FQNEAQ (reference sequence). The CDR3 DNA reads TGTGCCAGCAGCGCGGGACAGGGAGTATTCAACGAGCAGTACTTC. This codes for CASSAGQGVFNEQYF.

This chain uses TRBV6-1 with TRBJ1-2; 8 bases are shared with TRBD1. The V and J ends lost 4 bases and 5 bases, in that order; junction bases with no gene match: 6. The CDR3 totals 14 residues. CDR1 MNHNS and CDR2 SASEGT come from the germline V gene. CDR3 nucleotides: TGTGCCAGCAGTGTGGGACAGGACCCGTATGGCTACACCTTC. Translation gives CASSVGQDPYGYTF.

The chain employs TRBV2 and TRBJ1-1; D might be TRBD1 (5 bases). CDR1 and CDR2 from the germline V gene are SNHLY and FYNNEI. Between the trimmed V and J ends, which lost 6 bases and 3 bases, there was a span of 11 bases. The CDR3 length is 13 residues. Here the CDR3 DNA reads TGTGCCAGCAGGAGACAGATTTACACTGAAGCTTTCTTT. Its translation is CASRRQIYTEAFF.

The chain uses TRBV15 and TRBJ1-1; the match to TRBD1 covers 7 bases. Germline V gene data show CDR1 as LNHNV and CDR2 as YYDKDF (reference sequence). V shed 3 bases, J shed 0 bases, and the junction held 1 base outside the gene matches. This CDR3 comprises 14 residues. The CDR3 nucleotides are TGTGCCACCAGCAGGGGACAGCTGAACACTGAAGCTTTCTTT. Translation gives CATSRGQLNTEAFF.

This chain connects TRBV14 to TRBJ1-2; D ambiguous. V was cut by 1 base and J by 4 bases, with 13 bases left in between. CDR3 length equals 15 residues. The germline V gene has CDR1 SGHDN and CDR2 FVKESK. The CDR3 sequence is CASSQVPTFFYGYTF. DNA for the CDR3: TGTGCCAGCAGCCAAGTGCCTACCTTCTTCTATGGCTACACCTTC.

The rearrangement uses TRBV19 and TRBJ2-5; tentatively, D is TRBD1 (5 bases). The CDR3 is 13 amino acids. The ends were cut back, 5 bases at V and 5 bases at J, with 12 bases in the middle. Germline CDR1 reads LNHDA; CDR2 reads SQIVND (reference sequence). The CDR3 spells CASSSQGVETQYF. The CDR3 DNA follows: TGTGCCAGTAGTTCCCAGGGTGTTGAGACCCAGTACTTC.

The rearrangement uses TRBV6-1 and TRBJ1-4; D remains ambiguous. The germline V gene encodes CDR1 MNHNS and CDR2 SASEGT. V lost 5 bases to trimming and J lost 3 bases, with 13 bases between them. This CDR3 spans 15 amino acids. CDR3 DNA sequence: TGTGCCAGCAGTCCCCAGGAAGCACCTAATGAAAAACTGTTTTTT. Protein: CASSPQEAPNEKLFF.

This clone was detected once. CDR3 residues: CASSQPENSGNTIYF. The CDR3 DNA sequence: TGCGCCAGCAGCCAACCGGAGAACTCTGGAAACACCATATATTTT. The chain uses TRBV4-1 and TRBJ1-3; no reliable D call. Trimming cost V 2 bases and J 0 bases, with 8 bases left between them. Germline V gene data show CDR1 as MGHRA and CDR2 as YSYEKL. This CDR3 has 15 amino acids.

The V gene is TRBV19, the J gene TRBJ1-5; weak D call: TRBD1 (5 bases). The CDR3 has 14 amino acids. V lost 3 bases and J lost 3, with 9 bases in between. The germline gives CDR1 LNHDA, CDR2 SQIVND (reference sequence). CDR3 in DNA: TGTGCCAGTAGTATTAGGGACTCCAATCAGCCCCAGCATTTT. It codes for CASSIRDSNQPQHF.

The rearrangement joins TRBV9 to TRBJ2-3, with 7 positions matching TRBD1. J was trimmed by 1 base and V by 3 bases; bases with no gene match: 2. The CDR3 has 14 amino acids. The germline CDR1 and CDR2 sequences are SGDLS and YYNGEE. In DNA form, the CDR3 reads TGTGCCAGCAGCGAGGGGGCCCGCACAGATACGCAGTATTTT. It translates to CASSEGARTDTQYF.

The gene calls are TRBV23-1 and TRBJ2-3, with a possible D match to TRBD1 (5 bases). TRBV23-1 is an ORF, with its function uncertain. This CDR3 comprises 15 residues. The V and J ends lost 8 bases and 6 bases respectively, with 21 bases between them. CDR3 region: CASREGALDSDTQYF. CDR3 nucleotides: TGCGCCAGCCGCGAAGGGGCCCTTGATTCGGATACGCAGTATTTT.

This rearrangement joins TRBV6-6 to TRBJ1-2; D is uncertain. The CDR3 is 13 amino acids. The germline V gene has CDR1 MNHNY and CDR2 SVGAGI (reference sequence). Trimming removed 5 bases at V and 6 bases at J, with 13 bases between. The CDR3 nucleotides read TGTGCCAGCAGTACCCAGGTCAGGAATGGCTACACCTTC. Amino acid sequence: CASSTQVRNGYTF.

This clone showed up just a few times. This chain's CDR3 is CASSFKGNEQYF. The CDR3 nucleotides read TGTGCCAGCAGCTTCAAGGGGAACGAGCAGTACTTC. J is TRBJ2-7 and V is TRBV5-6; D may be TRBD1 (5 bases). V was pared by 2 bases and J by 5 bases, with 8 bases between. Germline V CDR1 and CDR2: SGHDT, YYEEEE. This CDR3 contains 12 residues.

V and J are TRBV10-2 and TRBJ1-2; the match to TRBD1 covers 9 bases. V lost 6 bases, J lost 7 bases, and 15 bases stayed unmatched. This CDR3 is 16 amino acids long. CDR1 is WSHSY and CDR2 is SAAADI in the germline V gene. The CDR3 is CASSLGTGGAASGYTF. Written as DNA, the CDR3 is TGCGCCAGCAGCCTCGGAACAGGGGGCGCAGCCTCTGGCTACACCTTC.

The chain recombines TRBV5-4 with TRBJ2-1; the match to TRBD2 covers 10 bases. The length of the CDR3 is 16 residues. The germline CDR1 and CDR2 sequences are SGHNT and YYREEE (reference sequence). J gave up 6 bases and V 4 bases, and 10 bases lay outside the gene matches. Here the CDR3 reads CASSQDFSGGANEQFF. The DNA for the CDR3 is TGTGCCAGCAGCCAAGATTTCAGCGGGGGGGCCAATGAGCAGTTCTTC.

The rearrangement uses TRBV5-4 and TRBJ2-7, with D perhaps matching TRBD2 (6 bases). Trimming pared 3 bases from V and 7 bases from J, leaving 14 bases between. Germline loops: CDR1 SGHNT, CDR2 YYREEE (reference sequence). This CDR3 is built from 13 residues. The CDR3 protein is CASSSPKAGEQYF. The CDR3 nucleotides read TGTGCCAGCAGCTCTCCCAAAGCGGGTGAGCAGTACTTC.